Sequencing of this T cell receptor (beta chain) was carried out in a study of a mutant IDH1 vaccine in newly diagnosed glioma. Study background: Patients' prior therapy spanned radiotherapy, temozolomide, or both; most underwent both.

Assay: immunoSEQ multiplex PCR; the TCRdb copy retains only in-frame clones and omits some. Here the sample spans roughly 32,000 clones, 80% to 85% being singletons. A note on this clone: Antigen: not known.

V lost 1 base and J lost 5, with 11 bases in between. The CDR3 contains 15 residues. The germline gives CDR1 MGHRA, CDR2 YSYEKL. Study-wide results and caveats: Researchers report vaccine-induced immune responses in approximately 94% of patients. Pseudoprogression looked unconnected to shifts in top peripheral T cell clonotypes.

Time point of the sample: baseline, week 1 (first vaccination visit). The treatment is: pre-vaccination baseline after standard-of-care therapy. Astrocytomas found in donors were new, WHO grade 3 or 4, IDH1-mutant and ATRX-lost. The chain carries TRBV4-1 and TRBJ2-2; maybe TRBD2 (6 bases). The receptor was derived from a man aged 50 or older with glioma. Some clones in this sample may be carry-over from other donors' samples. The sequencing used peripheral blood mononuclear cells (PBMCs), collected from a glioma patient treated with radiotherapy, temozolomide or both. As DNA, the CDR3 is TGCGCCAGCAGCCAAGTGGGGACTGTGACCGGGGAGCTGTTTTTT. Its translation is CASSQVGTVTGELFF.